The source of this T cell receptor (beta chain) is a study of cytomegalovirus exposure and HLA in healthy donors. Using immunoSEQ multiplex PCR, the repertoire was profiled, and TCRdb retains in-frame clones only, with some absent. Here the sample spans about 170,000 clones, less than 90% being singletons. A remark on this clone: As yet, its antigen is unknown.

The donors were part of the roughly 120-subject validation cohort, which stood apart from the roughly 700-subject first cohort. Notes on the study in general: Most observed TCR sequences were rare, whereas some public TCRs were detected in many donors. Reports credit the classifier with highly specific, highly sensitive diagnosis of cytomegalovirus status. There were 160 or so TCR beta chains listed as cytomegalovirus-associated.

Material: PBMCs. The sequence derives from a woman under 30 in good health and CMV-seronegative.

The CDR3 coding sequence is TGTGCCAGCAGCCCGTATCGGACAGCAAATTGGGGCTACACCTTC. Translated, it gives CASSPYRTANWGYTF. J is TRBJ1-2 and V is TRBV5-8; TRBD1 is a possible D gene (6 bases). The CDR3 is made up of 15 amino acids. Trimming took off 4 bases at V and 8 bases at J, with 21 bases between the two ends. CDR1 and CDR2 (germline): SGHTS, YDEGEE.